The TCR beta chain under discussion was sequenced for a study of blood T cell repertoires in COVID-19. Overall study: From the United States, Italy and Spain came samples of acute and convalescent COVID-19.

Authors' processing steps: Amplifying reference gene primers gave estimates of nucleated cell counts. Only in-frame clones appear in the TCRdb table, and some are missing; sequencing was by immunoSEQ multiplex PCR. That table is the source of V, J and clone size, and D and trimming were worked out from the DNA. Altogether about 280,000 clones are present, around 85% being singletons, with the ten largest covering about 2.7%. V was pared by 5 bases and J by 9 bases, with 15 bases of the junction left unmatched. Germline V gene data show CDR1 as SGHTA and CDR2 as FQGNSA. The CDR3 loop spans 15 amino acids. Two negative PCRs, clearance, or symptom resolution had been documented for recovered Cohort 3 donors.

What was sequenced was PBMCs or T cells enriched from blood (not recorded which). V gene TRBV7-2 combines with J gene TRBJ2-7, with 8 bases fitting TRBD2. The source is a woman in her fifties or sixties who had recovered from COVID-19. The CDR3 DNA reads as TGTGCCAGCAGCCCTATGGGAGCGGGGGCCTCCGTGCAGTACTTC. This gives the protein CASSPMGAGASVQYF.